This T cell receptor beta chain comes out of a study of spatial heterogeneity in lung cancer (dated by TCRdb to between 2018 and 2021). Regarding the research as a whole: Beta-chain transcripts were consistently detected in greater numbers than alpha-chain transcripts, which likely reflected higher beta-chain transcript abundance. In tumor regions, TCR transcript counts showed a strong correlation with a T cell transcriptional module score derived from matched bulk RNA-seq. In the raw uncorrected reads, each unique combination of TCR and UMI appeared more than ten times on average. In non-small cell lung cancer, the study made a quantitative comparison of TCR alpha and beta repertoires among multiple tumor regions, matched nontumor lung and blood. Nonsynonymous mutation counts, determined by whole-exome sequencing of tumor tissue, were related to TCR repertoire features. Both alpha and beta chains were TCR-sequenced in around 220 tumor regions, about 69 matched nontumor lung samples and around 50 PBMC samples obtained at surgery.

The germline V gene supplies CDR1 MGHDK and CDR2 SYGVNS. Trimming takes 6 bases from V and 1 base from J, and the germline ends sit 4 bases apart. The CDR3 runs 12 amino acids, cysteine and phenylalanine included. Only the CDR3 region is kept as DNA, spanning 36 bases read in frame from base 1. General findings and caveats noted by the study authors: Estimated TCR-seq coverage of tumor T cells was only roughly 7.3% for alpha chains and about 14% for beta chains. Additional single-cell paired TCR alpha and beta sequencing was considered necessary to confirm, at a functional level, the hypothesis that regional TCRs recognize regional mutations. A correlation was observed between the number of expanded intratumoral alpha and beta TCRs and the tumor nonsynonymous mutation count. Counts of ubiquitous and regional expanded TCRs were found to correlate with counts of ubiquitous and regional nonsynonymous mutations, respectively.

This clonotype was seen a few times. Its antigen target is currently unknown. One base away there is no much larger clone; base qualities are not given. This beta chain slipped into a library made for alpha chains as a stray read, so its size is not meaningful. Libraries were built with 5' RACE. TCRdb names NextSeq 500 as the instrument used. The TCR library protocol attached a unique molecular identifier to each TCR cDNA molecule to allow correction of PCR and sequencing errors. As for the original processing: TCR identification, UMI-based error correction and CDR3 extraction were all carried out with Decombinator tools. Expanded TCRs were defined as those above a frequency of 2 per 1,000, corresponding to the top 1% of the tumor frequency distribution. Expanded tumor TCRs statistically deemed absent (corrected P<0.05) from at least one tumor region were classed as regional, and all other expanded tumor TCRs were classed as ubiquitous. Each repertoire was subsampled 100 times to 5,000 TCRs, after which Renyi diversity was computed with the R vegan package. CDR3 similarity networks were constructed using string-kernel similarity of amino acid triplets, with links drawn between CDR3s whose pairwise similarity was above 0.82. TCRdb ran its own pipeline on the public reads, namely fastp trimming at Q25 and MiXCR clone calling, and kept in-frame beta chains. For every CDR3 protein sequence, its rows merge into one entry that carries the most common genes and DNA. The V and J calls follow TCRdb's processing rather than the paper's. For this sample the table gives some 6,900 distinct CDR3 sequences, of which about 13% were detected only once. 9.5% to 10% of the sample lies in the top ten.

The time point tag for this specimen amounts to: sample taken at primary tumor resection. The donors were around 69 patients from the lung TRACERx cohort who had early-stage, untreated non-small cell lung cancer. Whole RNA extracted from tumor and nontumor lung tissue, or from cryopreserved PBMC samples, was used for TCR sequencing without cell sorting. Only patients with enough RNA available from two or more tumor regions were chosen for TCR sequencing. Tumor and adjacent nontumor lung specimens were reviewed by a lung pathologist before selection. The receptor comes from a male donor with early-stage non-small cell lung cancer. Material: lung tumor tissue, obtained at surgery. The rearrangement combines TRBV25-1 with TRBJ1-3; the D gene remains uncertain. The bases are TGTGCCAGCAGGGGTTCTGGAAACACCATATATTTT. It encodes CASRGSGNTIYF.